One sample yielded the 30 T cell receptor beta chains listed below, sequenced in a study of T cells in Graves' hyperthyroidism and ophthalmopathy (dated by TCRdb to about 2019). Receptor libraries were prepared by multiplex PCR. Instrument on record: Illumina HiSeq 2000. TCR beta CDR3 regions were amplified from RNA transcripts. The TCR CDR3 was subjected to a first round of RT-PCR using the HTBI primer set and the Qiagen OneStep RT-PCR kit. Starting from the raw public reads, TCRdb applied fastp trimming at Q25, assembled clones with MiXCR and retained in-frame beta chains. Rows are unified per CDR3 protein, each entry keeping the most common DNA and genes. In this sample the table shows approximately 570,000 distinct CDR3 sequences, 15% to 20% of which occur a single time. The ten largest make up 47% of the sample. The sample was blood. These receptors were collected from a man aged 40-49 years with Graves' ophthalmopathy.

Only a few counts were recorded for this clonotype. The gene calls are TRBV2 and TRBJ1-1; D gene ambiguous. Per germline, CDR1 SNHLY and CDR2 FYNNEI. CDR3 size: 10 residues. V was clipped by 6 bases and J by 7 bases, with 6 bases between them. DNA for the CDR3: TGTGCCAGCAGAGCCGTTGAAGCTTTCTTT. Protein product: CASRAVEAFF. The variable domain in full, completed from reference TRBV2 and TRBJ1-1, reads EPEVTQTPSHQVTQMGQEVILRCVPISNHLYFYWYRQILGQKVEFLVSFYNNEISEKSEIFDDQFSVERPDGSNFTLKIRSTKLEDSAMYFCASRAVEAFFGQGTRLTVV.

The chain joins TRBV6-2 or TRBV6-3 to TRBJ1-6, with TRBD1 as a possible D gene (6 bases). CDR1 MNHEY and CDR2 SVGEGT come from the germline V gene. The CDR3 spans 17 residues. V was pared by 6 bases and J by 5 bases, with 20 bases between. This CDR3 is CASSLSRDTKDNSPLHF. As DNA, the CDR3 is TGTGCCAGCAGCCTAAGCCGGGACACAAAAGATAATTCACCCCTCCACTTT.

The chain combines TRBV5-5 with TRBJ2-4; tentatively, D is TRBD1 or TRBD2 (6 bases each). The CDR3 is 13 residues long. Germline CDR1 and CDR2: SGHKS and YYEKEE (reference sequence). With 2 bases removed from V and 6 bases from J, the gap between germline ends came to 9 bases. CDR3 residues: CASSFEGGNIQYF. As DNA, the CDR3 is TGTGCCAGCAGCTTCGAGGGGGGAAACATTCAGTACTTC.

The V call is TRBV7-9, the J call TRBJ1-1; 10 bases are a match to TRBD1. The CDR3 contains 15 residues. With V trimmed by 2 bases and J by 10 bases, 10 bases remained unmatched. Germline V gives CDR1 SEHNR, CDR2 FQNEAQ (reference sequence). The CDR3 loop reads CASSLYPGQGLGAFF. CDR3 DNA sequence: TGTGCCAGCAGCTTATACCCGGGACAGGGGTTAGGAGCTTTCTTT.

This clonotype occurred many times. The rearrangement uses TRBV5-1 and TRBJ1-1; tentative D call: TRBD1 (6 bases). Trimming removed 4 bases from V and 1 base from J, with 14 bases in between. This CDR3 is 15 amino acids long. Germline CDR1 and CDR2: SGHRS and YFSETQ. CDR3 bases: TGCGCCAGCAGCCGAGGAGGACAGAAGAACACTGAAGCTTTCTTT. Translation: CASSRGGQKNTEAFF. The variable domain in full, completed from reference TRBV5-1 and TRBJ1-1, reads KAGVTQTPRYLIKTRGQQVTLSCSPISGHRSVSWYQQTPGQGLQFLFEYFSETQRNKGNFPGRFSGRQFSNSRSEMNVSTLELGDSALYLCASSRGGQKNTEAFFGQGTRLTVV.

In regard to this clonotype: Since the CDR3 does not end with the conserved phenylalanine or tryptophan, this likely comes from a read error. The CDR3 DNA is TGTGCCAGCAGCGCCCGACTAGCGGGGGGGGGCCCTAGCACAGATACGCAGTATATT. Its translation is CASSARLAGGGPSTDTQYI. V and J are TRBV11-1 and TRBJ2-3, with 14 bases aligning to TRBD2. The germline CDR1 and CDR2 sequences are SGHAT and FQDESV (reference sequence). CDR3 length equals 19 residues. V lost 5 bases, J lost 0 bases, and 10 bases stayed unmatched.

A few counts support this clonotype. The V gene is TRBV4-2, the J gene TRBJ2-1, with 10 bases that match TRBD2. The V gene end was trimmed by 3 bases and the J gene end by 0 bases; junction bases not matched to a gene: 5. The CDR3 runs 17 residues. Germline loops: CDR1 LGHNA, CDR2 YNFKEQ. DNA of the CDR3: TGTGCCAGCAGCCAGGTTTCTAGCGGGAGCTCCTACAATGAGCAGTTCTTC. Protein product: CASSQVSSGSSYNEQFF.

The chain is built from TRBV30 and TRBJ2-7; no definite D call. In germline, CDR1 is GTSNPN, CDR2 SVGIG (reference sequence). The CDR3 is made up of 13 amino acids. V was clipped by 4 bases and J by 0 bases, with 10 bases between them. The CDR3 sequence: CAWMAADSYEQYF. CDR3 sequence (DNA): TGTGCCTGGATGGCGGCGGACTCCTACGAGCAGTACTTC.

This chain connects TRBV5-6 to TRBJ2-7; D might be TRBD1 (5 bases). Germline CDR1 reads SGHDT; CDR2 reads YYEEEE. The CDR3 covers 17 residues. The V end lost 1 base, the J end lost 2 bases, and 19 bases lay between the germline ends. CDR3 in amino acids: CASSLFSLARATYEQYF. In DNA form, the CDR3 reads TGTGCCAGCAGCTTGTTTTCGCTGGCCAGGGCTACCTACGAGCAGTACTTC.

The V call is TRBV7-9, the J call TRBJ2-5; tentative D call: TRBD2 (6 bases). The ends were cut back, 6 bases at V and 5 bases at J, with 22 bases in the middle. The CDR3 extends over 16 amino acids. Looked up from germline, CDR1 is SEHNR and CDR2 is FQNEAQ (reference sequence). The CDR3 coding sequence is TGTGCCAGCAGTTACCCGGCTGATCGGAGGGAGGAGACCCAGTACTTC. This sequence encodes CASSYPADRREETQYF. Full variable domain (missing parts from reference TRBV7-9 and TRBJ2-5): DTGVSQNPRHKITKRGQNVTFRCDPISEHNRLYWYRQTLGQGPEFLTYFQNEAQLEKSRLLSDRFSAERPKGSFSTLEIQRTEQGDSAMYLCASSYPADRREETQYFGPGTRLLVL.

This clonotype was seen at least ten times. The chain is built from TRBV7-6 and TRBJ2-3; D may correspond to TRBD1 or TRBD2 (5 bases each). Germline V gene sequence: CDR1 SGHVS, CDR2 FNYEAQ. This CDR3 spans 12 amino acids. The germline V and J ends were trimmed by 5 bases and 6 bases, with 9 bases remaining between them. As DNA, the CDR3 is TGTGCCAGCAGCGAGGGACCCGATACGCAGTATTTT. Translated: CASSEGPDTQYF. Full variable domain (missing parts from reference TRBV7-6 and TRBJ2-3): GAGVSQSPRYKVTKRGQDVALRCDPISGHVSLYWYRQALGQGPEFLTYFNYEAQQDKSGLPNDRFSAERPEGSISTLTIQRTEQRDSAMYRCASSEGPDTQYFGPGTRLTVL.

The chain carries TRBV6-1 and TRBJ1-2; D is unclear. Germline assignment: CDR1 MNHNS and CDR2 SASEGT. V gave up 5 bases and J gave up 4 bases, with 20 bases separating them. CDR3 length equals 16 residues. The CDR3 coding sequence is TGTGCCAGCAGTTACCAGGCGACGGCCCCGGGCTATGGCTACACCTTC. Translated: CASSYQATAPGYGYTF.

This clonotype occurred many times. The CDR3 protein is CASRPGGSYNEQFF. Here the CDR3 DNA reads TGTGCCAGCAGGCCCGGGGGGTCCTACAATGAGCAGTTCTTC. The chain links TRBV12-3 or TRBV12-4 to TRBJ2-1, with 7 bases matching TRBD2. CDR3 length equals 14 residues. V shed 6 bases, J shed 1 base, and the junction held 3 bases outside the gene matches.

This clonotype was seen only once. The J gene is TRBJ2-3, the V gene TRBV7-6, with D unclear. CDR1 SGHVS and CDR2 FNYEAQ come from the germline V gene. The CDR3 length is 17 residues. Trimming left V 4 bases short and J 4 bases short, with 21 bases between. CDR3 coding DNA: TGTGCCAGCAGCTCCAAGACTTCTTTAAATTACCCAGATACGCAGTATTTT. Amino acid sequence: CASSSKTSLNYPDTQYF.

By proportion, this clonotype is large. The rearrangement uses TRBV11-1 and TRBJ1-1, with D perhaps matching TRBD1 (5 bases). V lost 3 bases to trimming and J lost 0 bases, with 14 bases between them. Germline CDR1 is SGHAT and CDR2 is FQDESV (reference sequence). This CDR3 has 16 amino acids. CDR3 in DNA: TGTGCCAGCAGCTTTCGGCGGGGCCAAATGAACACTGAAGCTTTCTTT. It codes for CASSFRRGQMNTEAFF.

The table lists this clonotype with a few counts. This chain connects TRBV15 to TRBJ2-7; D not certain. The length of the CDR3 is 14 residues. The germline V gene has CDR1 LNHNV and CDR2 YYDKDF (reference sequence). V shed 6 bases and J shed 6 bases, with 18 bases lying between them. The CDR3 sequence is CATRLLTGFGEQYF. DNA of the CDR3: TGTGCCACCAGACTCCTTACGGGCTTCGGCGAGCAGTACTTC.

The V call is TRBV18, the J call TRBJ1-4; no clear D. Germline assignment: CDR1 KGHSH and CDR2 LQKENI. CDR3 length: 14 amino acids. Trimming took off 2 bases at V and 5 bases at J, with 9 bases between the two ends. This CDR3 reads CASSPMGRNEKLFF. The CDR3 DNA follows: TGTGCCAGCTCACCAATGGGAAGGAATGAAAAACTGTTTTTT.

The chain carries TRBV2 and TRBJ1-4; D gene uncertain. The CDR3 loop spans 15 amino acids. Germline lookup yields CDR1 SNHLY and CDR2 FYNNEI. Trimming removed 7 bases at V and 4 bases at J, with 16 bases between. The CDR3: CASTPEWTYNEKLFF. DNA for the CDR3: TGTGCCAGCACCCCGGAGTGGACCTATAATGAAAAACTGTTTTTT. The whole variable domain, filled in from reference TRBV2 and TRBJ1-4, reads EPEVTQTPSHQVTQMGQEVILRCVPISNHLYFYWYRQILGQKVEFLVSFYNNEISEKSEIFDDQFSVERPDGSNFTLKIRSTKLEDSAMYFCASTPEWTYNEKLFFGSGTQLSVL.

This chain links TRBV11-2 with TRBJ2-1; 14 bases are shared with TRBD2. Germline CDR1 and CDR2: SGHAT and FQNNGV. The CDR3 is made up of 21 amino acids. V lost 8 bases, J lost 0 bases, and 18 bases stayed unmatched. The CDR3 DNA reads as TGTGCCAGCGGATACCCCCCTACCGGGACTAGCGGGAGTTACTCCTACAATGAGCAGTTCTTC. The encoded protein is CASGYPPTGTSGSYSYNEQFF.

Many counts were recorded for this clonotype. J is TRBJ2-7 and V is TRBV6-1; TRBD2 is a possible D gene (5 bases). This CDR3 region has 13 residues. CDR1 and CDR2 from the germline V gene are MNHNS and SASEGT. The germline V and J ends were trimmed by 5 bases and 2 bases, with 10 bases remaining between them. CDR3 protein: CASSYPGTYEQYF. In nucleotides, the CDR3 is TGTGCCAGCAGTTACCCCGGGACCTACGAGCAGTACTTC.

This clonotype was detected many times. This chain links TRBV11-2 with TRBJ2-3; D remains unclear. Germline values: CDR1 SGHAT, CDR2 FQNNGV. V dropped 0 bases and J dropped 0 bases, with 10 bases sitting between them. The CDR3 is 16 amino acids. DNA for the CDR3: TGTGCCAGCAGCTTAGAAGGTTACTCTAGCACAGATACGCAGTATTTT. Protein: CASSLEGYSSTDTQYF.

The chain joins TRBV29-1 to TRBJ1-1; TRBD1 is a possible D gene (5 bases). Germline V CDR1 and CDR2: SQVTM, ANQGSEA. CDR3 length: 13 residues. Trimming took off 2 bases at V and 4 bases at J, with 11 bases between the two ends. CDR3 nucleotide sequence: TGCAGCGTTGAAACGGGGGGGGGCACTGAAGCTTTCTTT. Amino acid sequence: CSVETGGGTEAFF.

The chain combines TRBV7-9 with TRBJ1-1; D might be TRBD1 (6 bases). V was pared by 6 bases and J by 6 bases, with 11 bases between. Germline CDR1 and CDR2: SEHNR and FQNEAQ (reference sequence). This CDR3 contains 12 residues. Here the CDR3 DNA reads TGTGCCAGCAGGGAGGGGGGGGCTGAAGCTTTCTTT. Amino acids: CASREGGAEAFF.

CDR3 bases: TGTGCCAGCAGCCGCGACATTCCAAATCAGCCCCAGCATTTT. The encoded protein is CASSRDIPNQPQHF. The chain is built from TRBV28 and TRBJ1-5; D is undetermined. The CDR3 runs 14 residues. Between the trimmed V and J ends, which lost 6 bases and 4 bases, there was a span of 13 bases. CDR1 MDHEN and CDR2 SYDVKM come from the germline V gene.

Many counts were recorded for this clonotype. The CDR3 protein is CASSPSGERGGAETQYF. CDR3 in DNA: TGTGCCAGCAGCCCCTCGGGGGAGCGGGGAGGGGCAGAGACCCAGTACTTC. The chain carries TRBV7-2 and TRBJ2-5; 7 bases align to TRBD2. CDR3 length: 17 residues. After removal of 5 bases from V and 4 bases from J, the junction contained 16 bases not matched to a gene. Germline V gene lookup returns CDR1 SGHTA and CDR2 FQGNSA.

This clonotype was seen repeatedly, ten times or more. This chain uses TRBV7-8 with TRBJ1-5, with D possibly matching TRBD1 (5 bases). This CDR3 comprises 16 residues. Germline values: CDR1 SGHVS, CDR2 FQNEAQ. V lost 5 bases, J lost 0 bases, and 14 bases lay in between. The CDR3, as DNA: TGTGCCAGCAGCACCTGGGGCTCCCATAGCAATCAGCCCCAGCATTTT. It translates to CASSTWGSHSNQPQHF.

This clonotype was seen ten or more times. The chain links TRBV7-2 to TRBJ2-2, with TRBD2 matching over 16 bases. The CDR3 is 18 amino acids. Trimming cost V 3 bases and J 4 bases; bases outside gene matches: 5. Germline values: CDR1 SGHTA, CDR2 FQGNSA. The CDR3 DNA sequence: TGTGCCAGCAGCTTGGGACTAGCGGGGGGGCCGGGCACCGGGGAGCTGTTTTTT. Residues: CASSLGLAGGPGTGELFF.

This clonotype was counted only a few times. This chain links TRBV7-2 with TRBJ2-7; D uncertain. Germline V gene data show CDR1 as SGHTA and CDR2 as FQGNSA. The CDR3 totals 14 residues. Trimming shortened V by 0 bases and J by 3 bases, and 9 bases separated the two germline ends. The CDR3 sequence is CASSLARLFYEQYF. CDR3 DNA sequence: TGTGCCAGCAGCTTAGCGAGGTTGTTCTACGAGCAGTACTTC.

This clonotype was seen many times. CDR3 nucleotides: TGTGCCAGCAGCTCCGGACCCCCACGGTACAATGAGCAGTTCTTC. Amino acid sequence: CASSSGPPRYNEQFF. The chain carries TRBV6-1 and TRBJ2-1; D not certain. V lost 6 bases and J 4 bases, leaving 16 bases between the germline ends. CDR1 is MNHNS, CDR2 SASEGT, per germline. This CDR3 is 15 amino acids long.

The CDR3: CASSTRTRDTQYF. CDR3 coding DNA: TGTGCCAGCTCGACTAGGACAAGAGATACGCAGTATTTT. This chain links TRBV2 with TRBJ2-3; TRBD2 might be the D (6 bases). Trimming removed 8 bases from V and 5 bases from J, with 14 bases in between. The CDR3 has 13 amino acids. Germline V gives CDR1 SNHLY, CDR2 FYNNEI.